The 20 T cell receptor beta chains in this list originate from one sample, sequenced in a study of shared clonotypes between healthy human individuals. Assay used: immunoSEQ multiplex PCR; TCRdb lists only in-frame clones, some missing. Of about 510,000 clones detected, nearly 80% appear once; the ten largest clones hold 12%. The sample consisted of PBMCs. The receptors derive from a woman aged 40 to 49 in good health. Some clones in this sample may be carry-over from other donors' samples.

This clone was counted a few times. The rearrangement links TRBV15 to TRBJ1-1, with 7 bases identical to TRBD1. Germline CDR1 and CDR2: LNHNV and YYDKDF (reference sequence). The CDR3 runs to 14 residues. J lost 5 bases, V lost 1 base, and 4 bases had no gene match. As DNA, the CDR3 is TGTGCCACCAGCAGAGTACAGGGGACGACTGAAGCTTTCTTT. Its protein is CATSRVQGTTEAFF.

The chain couples TRBV6-5 to TRBJ1-3; no clear D gene. Germline CDR1 and CDR2: MNHEY and SVGAGI. Trimming stripped 2 bases from V and 4 bases from J, with 9 bases between. CDR3 length: 14 residues. CDR3 sequence (DNA): TGTGCCAGCAGTTACAGGGTTGAGGGAAACACCATATATTTT. Translating it yields CASSYRVEGNTIYF.

This clone has just a few counts. The chain employs TRBV2 and TRBJ1-2; the D gene is possibly TRBD1 (6 bases). Germline V gene data show CDR1 as SNHLY and CDR2 as FYNNEI. V dropped 9 bases and J dropped 5 bases, with 22 bases sitting between them. This CDR3 is 15 amino acids long. The CDR3 sequence is CARGTRARVGYGYTF. DNA for the CDR3: TGTGCCAGAGGGACAAGGGCCCGAGTAGGGTATGGCTACACCTTC.

The gene calls are TRBV7-9 and TRBJ2-5, with 7 bases aligning to TRBD1. This CDR3 has 14 amino acids. Germline CDR1 is SEHNR and CDR2 is FQNEAQ (reference sequence). The junction had 4 bases not matched to a gene; V was cut back by 5 bases and J by 1 base. CDR3 DNA: TGTGCCAGCAGCCAGGGACAGATCCAAGAGACCCAGTACTTC. This encodes CASSQGQIQETQYF. Complete variable domain (other parts from reference TRBV7-9 and TRBJ2-5): DTGVSQNPRHKITKRGQNVTFRCDPISEHNRLYWYRQTLGQGPEFLTYFQNEAQLEKSRLLSDRFSAERPKGSFSTLEIQRTEQGDSAMYLCASSQGQIQETQYFGPGTRLLVL.

The sample holds one count of this clone. This chain joins TRBV28 and TRBJ2-4, with 11 bases matching TRBD2. V was pared by 6 bases and J by 5 bases, with 6 bases of the junction left unmatched. The germline CDR1 and CDR2 sequences are MDHEN and SYDVKM. The CDR3 consists of 15 residues. The CDR3 spells CASSGSGRAENIQYF. In DNA, the CDR3 is TGTGCCAGCAGCGGTAGCGGGAGGGCTGAAAACATTCAGTACTTC.

Of note for this clone: A much larger clone is a single base away; this may be a read error. The chain combines TRBV9 with TRBJ1-5; 7 bases are shared with TRBD1. After removal of 4 bases from V and 9 bases from J, the junction contained 10 bases not matched to a gene. CDR3 length equals 14 residues. Germline V gene data show CDR1 as SGDLS and CDR2 as YYNGEE. CDR3 amino acids: CASSPQGDLRPQHF. The CDR3 DNA reads TGTGCCAGCAGCCCCCAGGGGGACCTTCGGCCCCAGCATTTT.

This chain links TRBV28 with TRBJ2-1; the match to TRBD2 covers 13 bases. The CDR3 contains 15 residues. Looked up from germline, CDR1 is MDHEN and CDR2 is SYDVKM. Unmatched junction bases numbered 9, after V lost 8 bases and J lost 8 bases. CDR3: CASSITSGRDYEQFF. CDR3 coding DNA: TGTGCCAGCTCAATAACTAGCGGGAGGGATTATGAGCAGTTCTTC.

The V and J genes are TRBV7-6 and TRBJ2-2; maybe TRBD1 (6 bases). V lost 11 bases, J lost 5 bases, and 15 bases lay in between. The germline V gene encodes CDR1 SGHVS and CDR2 FNYEAQ. The CDR3 runs to 13 residues. The CDR3 reads CALLRTETGELFF. CDR3 bases: TGTGCCTTACTCAGGACAGAGACCGGGGAGCTGTTTTTT. The full variable domain, its missing parts supplied by reference TRBV7-6 and TRBJ2-2, is GAGVSQSPRYKVTKRGQDVALRCDPISGHVSLYWYRQALGQGPEFLTYFNYEAQQDKSGLPNDRFSAERPEGSISTLTIQRTEQRDSAMYRCALLRTETGELFFGEGSRLTVL.

V gene TRBV5-4 combines with J gene TRBJ2-3; D not resolved. V gave up 0 bases and J gave up 0 bases, with 11 bases separating them. CDR1 SGHNT and CDR2 YYREEE come from the germline V gene (reference sequence). The CDR3 spans 16 residues. The DNA for the CDR3 is TGTGCCAGCAGCTTGGGAGCACCTTCTAGCACAGATACGCAGTATTTT. Amino acid sequence: CASSLGAPSSTDTQYF.

DNA of the CDR3: TGTGCCTGGAGCGCCATGACAGGCCGGAACACTGAAGCTTTCTTT. As protein: CAWSAMTGRNTEAFF. The rearrangement joins TRBV30 to TRBJ1-1, with a weak D call TRBD1 (6 bases). The CDR3 is 15 residues long. With 3 bases removed from V and 1 base from J, the gap between germline ends came to 15 bases. Germline assignment: CDR1 GTSNPN and CDR2 SVGIG (reference sequence). Drawing the rest from reference TRBV30 and TRBJ1-1, the complete variable domain is SQTIHQWPATLVQPVGSPLSLECTVEGTSNPNLYWYRQAAGRGLQLLFYSVGIGQISSEVPQNLSASRPQDRQFILSSKKLLLSDSGFYLCAWSAMTGRNTEAFFGQGTRLTVV.

The CDR3, as DNA: TGTGCCAGCCCGGGACTGGGAACCGGGGAGCTGTTTTTT. Protein: CASPGLGTGELFF. The chain links TRBV21-1 to TRBJ2-2; the DNA was not compared with TRBD2, the D call given in the table. TRBV21-1 is labeled a pseudogene. CDR3 length equals 13 residues.

The chain recombines TRBV28 with TRBJ2-7; D might be TRBD1 (5 bases). The CDR3 length is 14 residues. Germline CDR1 and CDR2: MDHEN and SYDVKM. Trimming took off 3 bases at V and 6 bases at J, with 15 bases between the two ends. The CDR3 spells CASSFPGRAGEQYF. In nucleotides, the CDR3 is TGTGCCAGCAGTTTCCCCGGCAGGGCCGGCGAGCAGTACTTC.

This chain joins TRBV5-5 and TRBJ1-2; no firm D call. Trimming cost V 3 bases and J 4 bases, with 7 bases left between them. The CDR3 is 12 residues long. Germline-derived CDR1 and CDR2 are SGHKS and YYEKEE (reference sequence). CDR3 protein: CASSYDTYGYTF. CDR3 bases: TGTGCCAGCAGCTACGACACCTATGGCTACACCTTC.

V and J are TRBV7-9 and TRBJ2-1; D is ambiguous. Germline values: CDR1 SEHNR, CDR2 FQNEAQ (reference sequence). V dropped 3 bases and J dropped 10 bases, with 7 bases sitting between them. This CDR3 is built from 11 residues. The CDR3 nucleotides read TGTGCCAGCAGCTTCGGTGGGGAGCAGTTCTTC. Translation gives CASSFGGEQFF.

The chain couples TRBV28 to TRBJ1-5; D is unresolved. Between the trimmed V and J ends, which lost 7 bases and 0 bases, there was a span of 10 bases. The CDR3 extends over 14 amino acids. Germline lookup yields CDR1 MDHEN and CDR2 SYDVKM. As DNA, the CDR3 is TGTGCCAGCAAAGGGTCGTATAGCAATCAGCCCCAGCATTTT. Translating gives CASKGSYSNQPQHF.

Comment on this clone: At one end the junction does not follow the germline gene, possibly because of a read error. The gene calls are TRBV11-2 and TRBJ2-6, with D possibly TRBD2 on 5 matching bases. This CDR3 is built from 13 residues. CDR1 and CDR2 from the germline V gene are SGHAT and FQNNGV. As DNA, the CDR3 is TGTGTCAGCAGCTTAGCGGGGGCCAACGTCCTGACTTTC. It encodes CVSSLAGANVLTF. The whole variable domain, filled in from reference TRBV11-2 and TRBJ2-6, reads EAGVAQSPRYKIIEKRQSVAFWCNPISGHATLYWYQQILGQGPKLLIQFQNNGVVDDSQLPKDRFSAERLKGVDSTLKIQPAKLEDSAVYLCVSSLAGANVLTFGAGSRLTVL.

The chain couples TRBV28 to TRBJ1-5, with D perhaps matching TRBD1 (6 bases). V lost 7 bases to trimming and J lost 4 bases, with 17 bases between them. In germline, CDR1 is MDHEN, CDR2 SYDVKM. This CDR3 region has 15 residues. CDR3: CASTPGGAGNQPQHF. CDR3 DNA sequence: TGTGCCAGCACCCCGGGGGGGGCGGGTAATCAGCCCCAGCATTTT.

In regard to this clone: A read error may explain this, as a much larger clone is one base away. Different DNA sequences within this sample yield the same CDR3. The CDR3 region is CASSYEVRDIQYF. The CDR3 DNA reads as TGTGCCAGCAGCTATGAGGTACGGGACATTCAGTATTTC. J is TRBJ2-4 and V is TRBV28, with D possibly matching TRBD1 (6 bases). Germline CDR1 MDHEN, CDR2 SYDVKM. This CDR3 is built from 13 residues.

This sequence joins TRBV7-9 and TRBJ1-2, with a weak D call TRBD1 (5 bases). The CDR3 loop spans 16 amino acids. V was cut by 1 base and J by 0 bases, with 12 bases left in between. In germline, CDR1 is SEHNR, CDR2 FQNEAQ (reference sequence). The CDR3 sequence is CASSLGAGPSNYGYTF. In DNA form, the CDR3 reads TGTGCCAGCAGCTTAGGGGCGGGGCCGTCTAACTATGGCTACACCTTC.

With respect to this clone: This is likely an artifact of a read error, given a far larger clone one base away. This chain joins TRBV6-6 and TRBJ2-2, with D perhaps matching TRBD1 or TRBD2 (5 bases each). Germline-derived CDR1 and CDR2 are MNHNY and SVGAGI (reference sequence). This CDR3 is built from 14 residues. The CDR3 here is CASRSGTDTGELVF. The CDR3 region has the DNA TGTGCCAGCAGGTCAGGGACGGACACCGGGGAGCTGGTTTTT.